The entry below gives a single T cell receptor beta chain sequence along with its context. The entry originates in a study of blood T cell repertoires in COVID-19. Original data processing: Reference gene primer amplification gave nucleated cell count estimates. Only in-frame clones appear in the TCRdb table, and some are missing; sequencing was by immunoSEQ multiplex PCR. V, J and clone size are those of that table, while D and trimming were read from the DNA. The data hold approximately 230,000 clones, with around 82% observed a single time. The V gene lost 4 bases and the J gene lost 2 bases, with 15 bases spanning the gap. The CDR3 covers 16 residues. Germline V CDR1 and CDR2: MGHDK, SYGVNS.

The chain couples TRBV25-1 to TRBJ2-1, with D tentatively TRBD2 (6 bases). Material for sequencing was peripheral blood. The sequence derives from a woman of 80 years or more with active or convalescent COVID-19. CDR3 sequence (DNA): TGTGCCAGCAGTGCTCCGCGGGGACTCCCCTACAATGAGCAGTTCTTC. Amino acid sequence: CASSAPRGLPYNEQFF.